This T cell receptor (beta chain) was retrieved from a study of graft-versus-host responses after intestinal transplantation. Study background: Multivisceral, liver-intestinal, or isolated intestinal transplants were given to recipients. Anti-thymocyte globulin induction was given to all recipients, followed by tacrolimus and steroids for about 3 years. Overall study results and limits: Where graft-donor T cell macrochimerism was present, patients had high graft-versus-host to host-versus-graft clonal ratios in allografts. After transplant, early declines in HvG clones were associated with peak levels of circulating GvH clones.

Turning to this clone: Antigen: not known.

Some clones are missing from TCRdb's copy, which holds only in-frame ones; the method was immunoSEQ multiplex PCR. This sample yields 40,000 to 55,000 clones, of which about four fifths are seen a single time; about 0.42% belongs to the top ten. V was pared by 5 bases and J by 5 bases, with 13 bases between. This CDR3 comprises 14 residues. Germline CDR1 and CDR2: SEHNR and FQNEAQ (reference sequence). The receptor was isolated from a human donor who was the organ donor for an intestinal transplant. The material sequenced was unstimulated CD4+ T cells sorted from spleen or lymph node cells, taken before transplant. This chain uses TRBV7-9 with TRBJ2-1; D may be TRBD2 (6 bases). CDR3 DNA: TGTGCCAGCAGCCTTGGAGGGGCGAACAATGAGCAGTTCTTC. It translates to CASSLGGANNEQFF.